The 20 T cell receptor beta chains below all came from one sample that was sequenced in a study of spatial heterogeneity in lung cancer. A single record per CDR3 protein comes from TCRdb applying MiXCR to the 5' RACE reads. The sample consists of fewer than 150,000 distinct CDR3 sequences, less than 14% of them appearing once. Time point denoted: blood at routine non-recurrence follow-up after resection. This specimen was PBMCs, taken at follow-up. These receptor sequences come from a female donor with early-stage non-small cell lung cancer.

This chain joins TRBV6-1 and TRBJ2-7; no clear D. CDR1 and CDR2 from the germline V gene are MNHNS and SASEGT. The CDR3 sequence is 16 residues long. The germline V and J ends were trimmed by 1 base and 0 bases, with 13 bases remaining between them. CDR3 amino acids: CASSEVGSASSYEQYF. CDR3 bases: TGTGCCAGCAGTGAAGTGGGCAGCGCGAGCTCCTACGAGCAGTACTTC.

This clonotype was seen many times. The CDR3 loop reads CASSRPGSGQPQHF. The CDR3 DNA reads as TGTGCCAGCAGCAGACCAGGGTCAGGTCAGCCCCAGCATTTT. The J gene is TRBJ1-5, the V gene TRBV6-5, with D tentatively TRBD1 (5 bases). Germline assignment: CDR1 MNHEY and CDR2 SVGAGI. The CDR3 totals 14 residues. V lost 6 bases and J 6 bases, leaving 15 bases between the germline ends.

This clonotype appeared a few times. This sequence joins TRBV20-1 and TRBJ1-4; D is ambiguous. V was clipped by 3 bases and J by 8 bases, with 7 bases between them. The germline CDR1 and CDR2 sequences are DFQATT and SNEGSKA (reference sequence). This CDR3 region has 11 residues. The CDR3 here is CSASRQEKLFF. Written as DNA, the CDR3 is TGCAGTGCTAGCAGGCAGGAAAAACTGTTTTTT.

This clonotype was seen a few times. This chain joins TRBV18 and TRBJ2-2, with a tentative D call TRBD1 (6 bases). Germline V gene data show CDR1 as KGHSH and CDR2 as LQKENI. The CDR3 contains 17 residues. V lost 6 bases to trimming and J lost 5 bases, with 22 bases between them. Here the CDR3 reads CASSRQVPSLWTGELFF. The CDR3 DNA sequence: TGTGCCAGCTCTCGACAGGTCCCTAGCCTATGGACCGGGGAGCTGTTTTTT.

This clonotype turned up a few times. The chain combines TRBV28 with TRBJ1-2; D is uncertain. CDR1 is MDHEN and CDR2 is SYDVKM in the germline V gene. V shed 3 bases and J shed 2 bases, with 7 bases lying between them. This CDR3 comprises 13 residues. The CDR3 coding sequence is TGTGCCAGCAGTTTCGTGGAGAACTATGGCTACACCTTC. Protein: CASSFVENYGYTF.

This clonotype occurred a few times. V usage is TRBV2 and J usage is TRBJ1-6; a possible D gene is TRBD1 (5 bases). Trimming stripped 4 bases from V and 7 bases from J, with 14 bases between. CDR1 and CDR2 from the germline V gene are SNHLY and FYNNEI. The CDR3 runs 15 residues. The CDR3 reads CASSARIGGNSPLHF. CDR3 nucleotides: TGTGCCAGCAGTGCCCGCATCGGGGGGAATTCACCCCTCCACTTT.

This clonotype has a handful of counts. The V and J genes are TRBV24-1 and TRBJ2-1; D gene uncertain. Between the trimmed V and J ends, which lost 8 bases and 4 bases, there was a span of 5 bases. CDR3 length: 11 amino acids. Germline CDR1 KGHDR, CDR2 SFDVKD. Here the CDR3 reads CATNVYNEQFF. CDR3 nucleotides: TGTGCCACCAATGTTTACAATGAGCAGTTCTTC.

This clonotype was detected only a few times. The genes are TRBV7-2 and TRBJ2-3; D perhaps matches TRBD2 (6 bases). Germline loops: CDR1 SGHTA, CDR2 FQGNSA. V was cut by 1 base and J by 1 base, with 12 bases left in between. CDR3 length: 16 amino acids. The CDR3 is CASSLVSGSGTDTQYF. CDR3 bases: TGTGCCAGCAGCTTAGTTTCCGGGAGTGGCACAGATACGCAGTATTTT. The whole variable domain, remainder taken from reference TRBV7-2 and TRBJ2-3, is GAGVSQSPSNKVTEKGKDVELRCDPISGHTALYWYRQSLGQGLEFLIYFQGNSAPDKSGLPSDRFSAERTGGSVSTLTIQRTQQEDSAVYLCASSLVSGSGTDTQYFGPGTRLTVL.

The CDR3 region has the DNA TGTGCCAGCACCCTAGGAAGCTCCTATAATTCACCCCTCCACTTT. This sequence encodes CASTLGSSYNSPLHF. V usage is TRBV27 and J usage is TRBJ1-6, with no clear D. CDR3 size: 15 residues. The V end lost 7 bases, the J end lost 0 bases, and 10 bases lay between the germline ends. CDR1 and CDR2 from the germline V gene are MNHEY and SMNVEV (reference sequence).

This clonotype was detected many times. V is TRBV21-1 and J is TRBJ2-7; no DNA check was done on the table's D call, TRBD2. TRBV21-1 is described as a pseudogene. The length of the CDR3 is 15 residues. The CDR3 protein is CASSKYLADTYEQYV. CDR3 bases: TGTGCCAGCAGCAAATATCTAGCGGACACCTACGAGCAGTACGTC.

The chain combines TRBV5-6 with TRBJ2-2; 7 bases line up with TRBD2. The trim removed 5 bases at V and 2 bases at J, leaving 6 bases unmatched. CDR3 length: 15 amino acids. Per germline, CDR1 SGHDT and CDR2 YYEEEE. The CDR3 sequence is CASRTGTTNTGELFF. CDR3 bases: TGTGCCAGCAGAACCGGGACTACCAACACCGGGGAGCTGTTTTTT.

This clonotype was detected a few times. V is TRBV10-3 and J is TRBJ1-5; D might be TRBD1 (5 bases). This CDR3 spans 14 amino acids. Trimming stripped 2 bases from V and 6 bases from J, with 11 bases between. Germline lookup yields CDR1 ENHRY and CDR2 SYGVKD. CDR3 loop: CAISETEGSQPQHF. The CDR3 nucleotides are TGTGCCATCAGTGAGACAGAGGGGAGTCAGCCCCAGCATTTT.

In this sample, this clonotype turned up a few times. The chain recombines TRBV12-3 or TRBV12-4 with TRBJ2-3; D unclear. This CDR3 is 14 amino acids long. The germline V and J ends were trimmed by 2 bases and 0 bases, with 6 bases remaining between them. CDR3 residues: CASSLRASTDTQYF. In nucleotides, the CDR3 is TGTGCCAGCAGTTTACGGGCTAGCACAGATACGCAGTATTTT.

The chain is built from TRBV5-1 and TRBJ2-2; 10 nucleotides agree with TRBD1. The CDR3 spans 17 residues. The V gene end was trimmed by 0 bases and the J gene end by 2 bases; junction bases not matched to a gene: 4. CDR1 is SGHRS and CDR2 is YFSETQ in the germline V gene. CDR3 residues: CASSLGWTGGNTGELFF. For the CDR3, the DNA is TGCGCCAGCAGCTTGGGCTGGACAGGGGGAAACACCGGGGAGCTGTTTTTT.

There are many counts of this clonotype. The chain recombines TRBV5-1 with TRBJ2-7; TRBD2 might be the D (6 bases). V lost 7 bases, J lost 5 bases, and 16 bases lay in between. CDR1 and CDR2 from the germline V gene are SGHRS and YFSETQ. This CDR3 has 13 amino acids. CDR3 sequence reads: CASGLAVTDEQYF. The CDR3 bases are TGCGCCAGCGGATTAGCGGTTACCGACGAGCAGTACTTC.

The rearrangement links TRBV12-3 or TRBV12-4 to TRBJ1-5; D possibly corresponds to TRBD1 (5 bases). Trimming removed 5 bases from V and 3 bases from J, with 23 bases in between. The length of the CDR3 is 18 residues. As DNA, the CDR3 is TGTGCCAGCAGTACCTCCAACTACCGGGACGGACTCAATCAGCCCCAGCATTTT. Amino acids: CASSTSNYRDGLNQPQHF.

The rearrangement links TRBV7-9 to TRBJ2-1; 13 bases agree with TRBD2. The CDR3 sequence is 15 residues long. Germline V gene sequence: CDR1 SEHNR, CDR2 FQNEAQ (reference sequence). Trimming cost V 6 bases and J 8 bases; bases outside gene matches: 7. This CDR3 reads CASRILAGGPHEQFF. CDR3 nucleotides: TGTGCCAGCAGGATACTAGCGGGAGGGCCCCATGAGCAGTTCTTC.

This clonotype occurred many times. V is TRBV2 and J is TRBJ2-1; D may match TRBD1 or TRBD2 (5 bases each). V lost 5 bases and J 2 bases, leaving 13 bases between the germline ends. The V gene's germline CDR1 is SNHLY and CDR2 FYNNEI. CDR3 length: 15 residues. In DNA form, the CDR3 reads TGTGCCAGCAGTTCAGGGACGAGCGCCTACAATGAGCAGTTCTTC. It encodes CASSSGTSAYNEQFF. Combining the CDR3 with reference TRBV2 and TRBJ2-1 gives the whole variable domain EPEVTQTPSHQVTQMGQEVILRCVPISNHLYFYWYRQILGQKVEFLVSFYNNEISEKSEIFDDQFSVERPDGSNFTLKIRSTKLEDSAMYFCASSSGTSAYNEQFFGPGTRLTVL.

This clonotype was seen only a few times. The chain couples TRBV2 to TRBJ2-5, with TRBD1 identical over 9 bases. Germline-derived CDR1 and CDR2 are SNHLY and FYNNEI. V lost 7 bases to trimming and J lost 4 bases; unmatched junction nucleotides: 7. The length of the CDR3 is 14 residues. The CDR3 bases are TGTGCCAGCACCGACAGGGGGGGTGGAGAGACCCAGTACTTC. Translated: CASTDRGGGETQYF. The full variable domain, rest sourced from reference TRBV2 and TRBJ2-5, is EPEVTQTPSHQVTQMGQEVILRCVPISNHLYFYWYRQILGQKVEFLVSFYNNEISEKSEIFDDQFSVERPDGSNFTLKIRSTKLEDSAMYFCASTDRGGGETQYFGPGTRLLVL.

The V gene is TRBV4-1, the J gene TRBJ1-4; D gene uncertain. The germline V gene has CDR1 MGHRA and CDR2 YSYEKL. CDR3 length: 11 residues. V lost 7 bases and J 8 bases, leaving 8 bases between the germline ends. CDR3 sequence: CASMHAEKLFF. The CDR3 DNA reads as TGCGCCAGCATGCATGCAGAAAAACTGTTTTTT.